The 25 T cell receptor beta chains below come from one sample, sequenced in a study of human versus mouse CDR3 diversity and MHC coevolution. Data came from immunoSEQ multiplex PCR; TCRdb stores just in-frame clones and leaves some out. The sample lists approximately 81,000 clones, 93% occurring once. The sample comprised naive CD4+ T cells from blood. Specified subset: CD45RO-negative CD62L-positive naive CD4 T cells. These receptors originate from a person aged 30-70 years in good health.

The chain recombines TRBV9 with TRBJ2-4; no firm D call. Germline-derived CDR1 and CDR2 are SGDLS and YYNGEE. Trimming pared 2 bases from V and 4 bases from J, leaving 10 bases between. The CDR3 runs 14 residues. DNA for the CDR3: TGTGCCAGCAGCGTCTCCGAGGCGAAAAACATTCAGTACTTC. Translation gives CASSVSEAKNIQYF.

This sequence joins TRBV7-2 and TRBJ2-3; 8 bases line up with TRBD2. CDR1 is SGHTA, CDR2 FQGNSA, per germline. The CDR3 is made up of 16 amino acids. J was trimmed by 2 bases and V by 2 bases; bases with no gene match: 6. This chain's CDR3 is CASSLTRGGATDTQYF. CDR3 bases: TGTGCCAGCAGCTTAACCCGGGGGGGCGCCACAGATACGCAGTATTTT.

The J gene is TRBJ2-7, the V gene TRBV6-5; 7 nucleotides align to TRBD1. V lost 4 bases and J lost 4; bases outside the gene matches: 13. This CDR3 region has 16 residues. CDR1 and CDR2 from the germline V gene are MNHEY and SVGAGI. The CDR3 nucleotides read TGTGCCAGCAGTTTCACACAGGGGCCCCGTTCGTACGAGCAGTACTTC. Translating it yields CASSFTQGPRSYEQYF.

The chain uses TRBV19 and TRBJ2-7; weak D call: TRBD1 (7 bases). This CDR3 is 16 amino acids long. Germline CDR1 reads LNHDA; CDR2 reads SQIVND (reference sequence). V was shortened by 5 bases and J by 7 bases, with 24 bases between the two germline ends. The CDR3 sequence: CASSPGGTGQTGEQYF. CDR3 coding DNA: TGTGCCAGTAGTCCCGGGGGTACCGGACAGACAGGGGAGCAGTACTTC.

The V call is TRBV18, the J call TRBJ2-3; D remains ambiguous. From germline, CDR1 is KGHSH and CDR2 LQKENI. CDR3 length: 16 residues. V gave up 2 bases and J gave up 5 bases, with 17 bases separating them. The CDR3 sequence: CASSPRQSGFRDTQYF. The CDR3 DNA sequence: TGTGCCAGCTCACCAAGGCAGTCGGGTTTCAGAGATACGCAGTATTTT.

The rearrangement joins TRBV5-1 to TRBJ2-7, with 9 bases lining up with TRBD1. The CDR3 loop spans 14 amino acids. Germline CDR1 and CDR2: SGHRS and YFSETQ. V was clipped by 5 bases and J by 3 bases; unmatched bases: 6. This CDR3 is CASSPDRGVYEQYF. CDR3 in DNA: TGCGCCAGCAGTCCCGACAGGGGGGTCTACGAGCAGTACTTC.

The CDR3 spells CASSPRGGTDNEQFF. In nucleotides, the CDR3 is TGTGCCAGCTCACCACGGGGGGGTACCGACAATGAGCAGTTCTTC. The chain recombines TRBV18 with TRBJ2-1, with TRBD2 identical over 7 bases. The CDR3 is 15 amino acids. Germline-derived CDR1 and CDR2 are KGHSH and LQKENI. V gave up 1 base and J gave up 5 bases; unmatched junction bases: 5.

The J gene is TRBJ1-4, the V gene TRBV5-1; D is unresolved. Germline lookup yields CDR1 SGHRS and CDR2 YFSETQ. CDR3 size: 14 residues. The V gene lost 1 base and the J gene lost 8 bases, with 12 bases spanning the gap. The CDR3, as DNA: TGCGCCAGCAGCTTGCCGACGGGATTCGAAAAACTGTTTTTT. It codes for CASSLPTGFEKLFF.

The rearrangement joins TRBV4-3 to TRBJ2-5, with 8 positions matching TRBD2. Per germline, CDR1 LGHNA and CDR2 YSLEER. Trimming took 1 base from V and 12 from J; bases not matched to a gene: 4. The CDR3 length is 12 residues. The CDR3 DNA reads as TGCGCCAGCAGCCAAGGTTCGGGGGGGAAGTACTTC. Its translation is CASSQGSGGKYF.

The chain is built from TRBV19 and TRBJ1-1, with 8 nucleotides matching TRBD1. The CDR3 contains 15 residues. CDR1 is LNHDA and CDR2 is SQIVND in the germline V gene (reference sequence). J was trimmed by 1 base and V by 3 bases; bases with no gene match: 4. CDR3 bases: TGTGCCAGTAGTATGACAGGGGATACGAACACTGAAGCTTTCTTT. It specifies CASSMTGDTNTEAFF.

The J gene is TRBJ2-7, the V gene TRBV9, with TRBD1 matching 9 bases. Germline V gives CDR1 SGDLS, CDR2 YYNGEE. The V gene end was trimmed by 4 bases and the J gene end by 5 bases; junction bases not matched to a gene: 10. The CDR3 runs to 15 residues. CDR3 nucleotide sequence: TGTGCCAGCAGCCTCCGGGACAGGGAGCCCCACGAGCAGTACTTC. Its protein product is CASSLRDREPHEQYF.

This clone was observed once. This chain connects TRBV27 to TRBJ2-7, with 13 bases that match TRBD2. With V trimmed by 5 bases and J by 4 bases, 8 bases remained unmatched. This CDR3 has 16 amino acids. Germline V lookup: CDR1 MNHEY, CDR2 SMNVEV (reference sequence). The CDR3 reads CASSPIGLAGEYEQYF. In DNA, the CDR3 is TGTGCCAGCAGTCCCATCGGACTAGCGGGAGAGTACGAGCAGTACTTC.

V usage is TRBV6-6 and J usage is TRBJ1-1; D call uncertain. Germline V gene data show CDR1 as MNHNY and CDR2 as SVGAGI (reference sequence). Trimming shortened V by 0 bases and J by 1 base, and 9 bases separated the two germline ends. The CDR3 runs to 15 residues. This CDR3 reads CASSYSLGGNTEAFF. Written as DNA, the CDR3 is TGTGCCAGCAGTTACTCGTTAGGAGGGAACACTGAAGCTTTCTTT.

The rearrangement joins TRBV9 to TRBJ2-6, with 10 bases fitting TRBD2. Looked up from germline, CDR1 is SGDLS and CDR2 is YYNGEE. The J segment lost 3 bases and the V segment lost 0 bases, leaving 6 bases of the junction unmatched. The CDR3 contains 18 residues. As DNA, the CDR3 is TGTGCCAGCAGCGTAGGCCTAGCGGGAGCGGTTGGGGCCAACGTCCTGACTTTC. This gives the protein CASSVGLAGAVGANVLTF. The whole variable domain, remainder taken from reference TRBV9 and TRBJ2-6, is DSGVTQTPKHLITATGQRVTLRCSPRSGDLSVYWYQQSLDQGLQFLIQYYNGEERAKGNILERFSAQQFPDLHSELNLSSLELGDSALYFCASSVGLAGAVGANVLTFGAGSRLTVL.

This rearrangement joins TRBV6-4 to TRBJ2-2; 8 nucleotides line up with TRBD2. The germline V gene encodes CDR1 MRHNA and CDR2 SNTAGT. Trimming removed 7 bases from V and 4 bases from J; junction bases left unmatched: 8. The CDR3 extends over 15 amino acids. Here the CDR3 DNA reads TGTGCCAGCACCCCGGGACTAGGTTCCACCGGGGAGCTGTTTTTT. Protein product: CASTPGLGSTGELFF.

V and J are TRBV29-1 and TRBJ1-1, with 10 bases matching TRBD1. The V and J ends lost 7 bases and 4 bases, in that order; junction bases with no gene match: 9. Germline V gives CDR1 SQVTM, CDR2 ANQGSEA. This CDR3 is 14 amino acids long. The chain's CDR3 is CSGSTGGWGTEAFF. In DNA, the CDR3 is TGCAGCGGTTCGACAGGGGGCTGGGGCACTGAAGCTTTCTTT.

The J gene is TRBJ1-2, the V gene TRBV5-1, with TRBD1 matching 9 bases. Germline lookup yields CDR1 SGHRS and CDR2 YFSETQ. Losses at the gene ends were 4 bases for V and 5 bases for J; bases not matched to a gene: 9. The CDR3 sequence is 15 residues long. Here the CDR3 reads CASSLGQGTPYGYTF. DNA of the CDR3: TGCGCCAGCAGCCTAGGACAGGGGACCCCTTATGGCTACACCTTC.

This clone was seen only once. V gene TRBV6-5 combines with J gene TRBJ1-1; 10 bases match TRBD1. Trimming took 6 bases from V and 2 from J; bases not matched to a gene: 6. Germline lookup yields CDR1 MNHEY and CDR2 SVGAGI. The CDR3 spans 15 residues. DNA for the CDR3: TGTGCCAGCAGCCCCGGGACAGGGGCCAACACTGAAGCTTTCTTT. Translating gives CASSPGTGANTEAFF.

DNA of the CDR3: TGTGCCAGCAGCTTAGACGGGTTCCAAGAGACCCAGTACTTC. Translating it yields CASSLDGFQETQYF. This rearrangement joins TRBV7-2 to TRBJ2-5, with unresolved D. V lost 1 base and J 1 base, leaving 7 bases between the germline ends. The germline V gene has CDR1 SGHTA and CDR2 FQGNSA. The CDR3 has 14 residues. The full variable domain, rest sourced from reference TRBV7-2 and TRBJ2-5, is GAGVSQSPSNKVTEKGKDVELRCDPISGHTALYWYRQSLGQGLEFLIYFQGNSAPDKSGLPSDRFSAERTGGSVSTLTIQRTQQEDSAVYLCASSLDGFQETQYFGPGTRLLVL.

The genes are TRBV7-3 and TRBJ2-7; D ambiguous. Germline CDR1 reads SGHTA; CDR2 reads FQGTGA. Trimming pared 5 bases from V and 6 bases from J, leaving 14 bases between. This CDR3 has 13 residues. The chain's CDR3 is CASSPTRGSEQYF. As DNA, the CDR3 is TGTGCCAGCAGCCCCACACGCGGTAGCGAGCAGTACTTC.

The chain is built from TRBV7-3 and TRBJ1-1; 7 bases line up with TRBD1. The germline V gene has CDR1 SGHTA and CDR2 FQGTGA. CDR3 length equals 15 residues. J gave up 8 bases and V 2 bases, and 11 bases lay outside the gene matches. The CDR3 here is CASSLQGGLDLEAFF. The CDR3 DNA follows: TGTGCCAGCAGCTTACAAGGGGGCCTGGACCTCGAAGCTTTCTTT.

This chain's CDR3 is CASSPRGGRSSGNTIYF. The CDR3 DNA sequence: TGTGCCAGTAGTCCCCGAGGGGGCAGAAGCTCTGGAAACACCATATATTTT. The J gene is TRBJ1-3, the V gene TRBV19, with 7 nucleotides matching TRBD1. Trimming removed 5 bases from V and 0 bases from J; junction bases left unmatched: 10. Germline loops: CDR1 LNHDA, CDR2 SQIVND (reference sequence). This CDR3 region has 17 residues.

The rearrangement uses TRBV7-8 and TRBJ2-7; 10 bases fit TRBD1. The germline CDR1 and CDR2 sequences are SGHVS and FQNEAQ. The J segment lost 2 bases and the V segment lost 3 bases, leaving 10 bases of the junction unmatched. There are 17 residues in the CDR3. The CDR3 reads CASSLTGGGTGAYEQYF. CDR3 bases: TGTGCCAGCAGCTTGACAGGGGGCGGGACAGGAGCCTACGAGCAGTACTTC.

The chain joins TRBV7-9 to TRBJ2-7; TRBD2 matches 14 bases. CDR3 size: 16 residues. The germline V gene has CDR1 SEHNR and CDR2 FQNEAQ (reference sequence). V trimming: 5 bases; J trimming: 0 bases; junction bases outside the gene matches: 3. The CDR3 bases are TGTGCCAGCAGCCCCGGACTAGCGGGGGGCTCCTACGAGCAGTACTTC. Amino acids: CASSPGLAGGSYEQYF.

V gene TRBV11-2 combines with J gene TRBJ1-5; D not certain. V was shortened by 1 base and J by 6 bases, with 7 bases between the two germline ends. The CDR3 sequence is 13 residues long. CDR1 is SGHAT and CDR2 is FQNNGV in the germline V gene. CDR3 sequence: CASSLGEGQPQHF. CDR3 DNA sequence: TGTGCCAGCAGCTTAGGGGAGGGTCAGCCCCAGCATTTT.